This entry concerns a single T cell receptor beta chain. The antigen remains undetermined. The table came from immunoSEQ multiplex PCR; TCRdb's copy has only in-frame clones and leaves some out. The sample holds some 2,500,000 clones, over 85% seen once. The data stem from a study of shared clonotypes between healthy human individuals. Study results and caveats: As a rule, naive subsets had a larger estimated richness than memory subsets.

The germline V gene encodes CDR1 WSHSY and CDR2 SAAADI. The CDR3 totals 12 residues. The V gene lost 7 bases and the J gene lost 11 bases, with 17 bases spanning the gap. CD4+ cells were split into CD45RA+ naive and CD45RA-negative memory subsets. The source of this sequence is a man aged 18 to 29 in good health. Some clones in this sample may be carry-over from other donors' samples. The chain joins TRBV10-2 to TRBJ1-1; possible D gene TRBD1, 5 bases. The sequencing sample was made of naive CD4+ T cells from PBMCs. The subset denotes: CD45RA+ positively selected. CDR3 nucleotides: TGCGCCAGCACAATCACGGAGGGACGGGCTTTCTTT. This codes for CASTITEGRAFF.